This TCR beta chain originates from a study of shared clonotypes between healthy human individuals (dated by TCRdb to the early 2020s). The study in broad terms: A few men and a couple of women, aged 18 to 49 years, made up the cohort. For each donor, CD4 naive and CD4 memory were each given three plates, CD8 naive was given two plates, and CD8 memory was given one plate. To estimate repertoire size and how much clonotypes are shared between individuals, the study performed deep sequencing of blood TCR repertoires from roughly five healthy adults. To increase sequencing depth and limit assay-specific biases, different laboratories used diverse techniques to prepare libraries and sequence TCR repertoires. Each donor's leukapheresis produced roughly between roughly 0.85 and 10 billion PBMCs.

As to this clone: There is no known antigen for this receptor. Base qualities are not at hand, and no much larger clone is one base apart.

The full study reports these points: Around 5.4% of naive CD4, 3.5% of naive CD8, about 2.4% of memory CD4, and 0.4% of memory CD8 clonotypes were shared across a few donors. Sampling was restricted to blood, and TCR repertoires in tissues likely differ from the TCR repertoires found in blood. Incomplete sequencing was indicated by rarefaction of sorted-subset datasets, despite the large sequencing depth. Naive subsets generally had larger estimated clonotype richness than memory subsets did. The genetic and exposure-history diversity represented was limited by the small number of donors. Higher generation probabilities were observed for clonotypes shared by all four sorted-subset donors than for non-shared clonotypes. Based on pairwise subsampling, the degree of clonotype sharing among donors was expected to be affected by sequencing depth.

TCR CDR3 regions were amplified from genomic DNA by multiplex PCR using the deep immunoSEQ assay. Genomic DNA extracted from each cell subset was distributed evenly over all wells of several immunoSEQ 96-well plates, and each plate served as one replicate. Each replicate PCR for sorted subsets received about 180 ng genomic DNA, equal to roughly 33,000 T cell genomes. Purified libraries were quantified with a Qubit 3.0 fluorometer, sized on a Bioanalyzer 2100, and re-quantified with the KAPA Library Quantification kit. Each immunoSEQ 96-well plate was sequenced on its own single-read 150-cycle Illumina NextSeq 550 flow cell. Under the source paper's analysis protocol: Because only junctional sequences without quality scores were contained in the immunoSEQ output, filtering matching that applied to full-length reads could not be performed. Sequences were annotated with PyIR, a Python wrapper for IgBLAST v1.9, using IMGT germline references to assign V/J genes and CDR3. Reads were removed for weak V/J assignments (E-value above 1e-6), missing CDR3, stop codons, out-of-frame junctions, or ambiguous translated residues. V3J clonotypes were defined by identical inferred V gene, J gene, and CDR3 amino acid sequence. To compute the percentage overlap between repertoires, the number of shared unique clonotypes was divided by the size of the smaller repertoire. Repertoire richness was assessed with RTK rarefaction, the Chao1 estimator, and Recon v2.1 estimates of unobserved clonotypes. Generation probabilities were computed with OLGA for all TCRbeta clonotypes obtained by the gDNA method from several donors. Held by TCRdb, this immuneACCESS table contains in-frame sequences only and omits some clones. Under half of the omission traces to an unresolved V gene where checked; the cause of the rest is unknown. V, J and clone size were drawn from that table, and D and trimming were deduced from the DNA. This sample lists 1.6 million or so clones; approximately 98.5% were detected once. About 0.35% of the sample comes from the top ten.

Donors were healthy HIV-negative adults with no recently reported acute infections or vaccinations. Every donor was a Caucasian adult living in Nashville, Tennessee, USA. CD4+ T cells were enriched by magnetic negative selection; naive cells were then positively selected on CD45RA, and the negative fraction formed the memory subset. After blood collection by leukapheresis, PBMCs were isolated using Ficoll-Histopaque density gradient centrifugation and then cryopreserved in the vapor phase of liquid nitrogen. Analytical flow cytometry was used to check the purity and quantity of every magnetically sorted T cell population. Each sorted fraction had its genomic DNA isolated and then quantified by UV absorbance on a Nanodrop 2000c. Relative to germline, V is 3 bases shorter and J is 5 bases shorter, with 11 bases between their ends. Inclusive of the bounding cysteine and phenylalanine, the CDR3 is 13 residues long. The CDR3 DNA has 39 bases and is translated from base 1. The germline V gene supplies CDR1 SQVTM and CDR2 ANQGSEA.

The sequencing input was naive CD4+ T cells sorted from blood. The cell subset or site label here, explained by the study, means: CD45RA+ positively selected. The TCR sequence derives from a young man in good health. The receptor chain draws on TRBV29-1 and TRBJ2-1, with the D segment identity uncertain. The nucleotide sequence is given as TGCAGCGTTGAGAGGTCAGCTGACAATGAGCAGTTCTTC. This sequence encodes CSVERSADNEQFF.